This is a list of T cell receptor beta chains from one sample in a study of T cells in Graves' hyperthyroidism and ophthalmopathy. Using its own MiXCR run on the multiplex PCR reads, TCRdb lists one record per CDR3 protein. This sample has about 100,000 distinct CDR3 sequences, with roughly 15% found just once. The sample taken for sequencing was blood. The receptors stem from a woman in her forties or fifties with Graves' hyperthyroidism. The CDR3 runs from the conserved cysteine through the conserved F or W. The D gene is left open where the match is weak. Only some rows state a clone size, as once, few, many or a class for expanded clones.

TRBD1,TRBV27,TRBJ2-7,many,CASSWGGQGANEQYF,TGTGCCAGCAGTTGGGGGGGACAGGGGGCTAACGAGCAGTACTTC
.,TRBV5-1,TRBJ1-1,many,CASSLVSGSAEAFF,TGCGCCAGCAGCTTAGTCTCAGGGAGTGCTGAAGCTTTCTTT
.,TRBV2,TRBJ2-5,many,CASSPQGSGTSGETQYF,TGTGCCAGCAGCCCCCAGGGGAGCGGGACTTCAGGAGAGACCCAGTACTTC
.,TRBV6-1,TRBJ1-2,many,CASRFGAGRANYGYTF,TGTGCCAGCAGATTCGGGGCCGGTAGAGCTAACTATGGCTACACCTTC
.,TRBV6-1,TRBJ2-2,many,CASAGTSNTGELFF,TGTGCCAGCGCCGGGACGTCGAACACCGGGGAGCTGTTTTTT
.,TRBV18,TRBJ2-1,many,CASSPRSGRPYNEQFF,TGTGCCAGCTCACCACGTTCAGGTCGTCCGTACAATGAGCAGTTCTTC
.,TRBV30,TRBJ2-2,many,CAWIRQANTGELFF,TGTGCCTGGATCAGGCAGGCAAACACCGGGGAGCTGTTTTTT
.,TRBV7-3,TRBJ2-6,many,CASSPSLQGSGANVLTF,TGTGCCAGCAGCCCCAGTTTACAGGGCTCTGGGGCCAACGTCCTGACTTTC
.,TRBV7-9,TRBJ1-6,many,CASSSQEPGRSPLHF,TGTGCCAGCAGCTCACAAGAGCCCGGGCGCTCACCCCTCCACTTT
.,TRBV12-3/TRBV12-4,TRBJ2-5,many,CASSLWQGEEETQYF,TGTGCCAGCAGTTTATGGCAGGGAGAAGAAGAGACCCAGTACTTC
.,TRBV20-1,TRBJ1-1,many,CSVPSGRGNTEAFF,TGCAGTGTCCCCTCCGGCAGGGGGAACACTGAAGCTTTCTTT
TRBD2,TRBV20-1,TRBJ2-1,many,CSAREIAGSSYNEQFF,TGCAGTGCTAGAGAAATAGCGGGGAGCTCCTACAATGAGCAGTTCTTC
.,TRBV27,TRBJ1-3,many,CASSLQGRSGNTIYF,TGTGCCAGCAGTTTACAAGGGCGCTCTGGAAACACCATATATTTT
.,TRBV29-1,TRBJ1-2,many,CSVEGTSRTLGYTF,TGCAGCGTTGAAGGAACCTCCCGAACCCTTGGCTACACCTTC
.,TRBV28,TRBJ2-5,.,CASSSLAVQETQYF,TGTGCCAGCAGTTCCTTAGCGGTCCAAGAGACCCAGTACTTC
.,TRBV9,TRBJ2-1,few,CASSVGATTSYNEQFF,TGTGCCAGCAGCGTAGGTGCCACCACTTCCTACAATGAGCAGTTCTTC
TRBD2,TRBV12-3/TRBV12-4,TRBJ2-5,many,CASSPPGLGKETQYF,TGTGCCAGCAGTCCCCCGGGACTAGGGAAAGAGACCCAGTACTTC
.,TRBV7-9,TRBJ2-1,few,CASSTATGVYNEQFF,TGTGCCAGCAGCACCGCGACAGGAGTCTACAATGAGCAGTTCTTC
.,TRBV4-1,TRBJ1-2,many,CASSQVPGFDGYTF,TGCGCCAGCAGCCAGGTCCCAGGATTCGATGGCTACACCTTC
TRBD2,TRBV7-2,TRBJ2-1,many,CASSLGGRAANEQFF,TGTGCCAGCAGCTTAGGCGGGAGGGCCGCAAATGAGCAGTTCTTC
.,TRBV11-3,TRBJ2-3,many,CASSLGIGSTDTQYF,TGTGCCAGCAGCTTAGGGATCGGGAGCACAGATACGCAGTATTTT
TRBD2,TRBV28,TRBJ2-7,few,CASKTAGASYEQYF,TGTGCCAGCAAGACGGCGGGAGCGTCCTACGAGCAGTACTTC
.,TRBV27,TRBJ2-5,many,CASSLEGGWEETQYF,TGTGCCAGCAGTTTAGAGGGTGGGTGGGAAGAGACCCAGTACTTC
.,TRBV6-1,TRBJ1-6,few,CASSAGGNSPLHF,TGTGCCAGCAGCGCAGGTGGTAATTCACCCCTCCACTTT
.,TRBV20-1,TRBJ1-4,many,CSAGQSEKLFF,TGCAGTGCCGGACAGTCTGAAAAACTGTTTTTT
.,TRBV20-1,TRBJ1-2,many,CSARPHEGPSGGYTF,TGCAGTGCTAGACCCCACGAGGGCCCTTCAGGAGGCTACACCTTC
.,TRBV15,TRBJ2-7,many,CATSTRGPYEQYF,TGTGCCACCAGCACCAGGGGTCCCTACGAGCAGTACTTC
.,TRBV28,TRBJ1-1,many,CASSFTGQFTEAFF,TGTGCCAGCAGCTTTACGGGGCAGTTTACTGAAGCTTTCTTT
TRBD2,TRBV28,TRBJ2-7,many,CASSLPSGAHDREEQYF,TGTGCCAGCAGTTTGCCTAGCGGGGCGCACGATAGAGAAGAGCAGTACTTC
.,TRBV7-8,TRBJ2-1,.,CASSFLAGEQFF,TGTGCCAGCAGCTTTTTGGCCGGGGAGCAGTTCTTC
.,TRBV6-5,TRBJ2-7,many,CASSYDSTSYEQYF,TGTGCCAGCAGTTACGACTCCACCTCCTACGAGCAGTACTTC
TRBD1,TRBV18,TRBJ1-5,many,CASSQRQGSNQPQHF,TGTGCCAGCTCACAAAGACAGGGTAGCAATCAGCCCCAGCATTTT
TRBD2,TRBV12-3/TRBV12-4,TRBJ2-3,many,CASSLYSGRDTQYF,TGTGCCAGCAGTTTATATAGCGGGAGGGATACGCAGTATTTT
.,TRBV28,TRBJ2-7,.,CASSSDSRGKREQYF,TGTGCCAGCAGTTCCGACTCCCGGGGGAAGCGCGAGCAGTACTTC
.,TRBV20-1,TRBJ1-4,many,CSARGPAEKLFF,TGCAGTGCTAGGGGCCCGGCTGAAAAACTGTTTTTT